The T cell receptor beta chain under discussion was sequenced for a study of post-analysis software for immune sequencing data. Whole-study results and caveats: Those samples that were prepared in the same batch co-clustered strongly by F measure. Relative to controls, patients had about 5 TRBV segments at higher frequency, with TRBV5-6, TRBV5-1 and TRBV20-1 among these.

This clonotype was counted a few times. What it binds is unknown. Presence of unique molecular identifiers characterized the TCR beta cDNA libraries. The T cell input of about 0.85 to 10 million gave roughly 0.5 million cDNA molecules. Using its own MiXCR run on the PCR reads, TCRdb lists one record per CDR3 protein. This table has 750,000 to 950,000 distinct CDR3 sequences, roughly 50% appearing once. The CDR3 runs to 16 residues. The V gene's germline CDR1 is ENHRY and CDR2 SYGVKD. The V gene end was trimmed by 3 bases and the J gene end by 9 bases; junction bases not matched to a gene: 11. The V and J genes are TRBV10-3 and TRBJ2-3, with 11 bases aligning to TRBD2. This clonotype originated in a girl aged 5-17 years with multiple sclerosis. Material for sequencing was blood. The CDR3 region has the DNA TGTGCCATCAGTGAAGGGGCTAGCGGGAGGACCGACACGCAGTATTTT. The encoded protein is CAISEGASGRTDTQYF.